A single sample gave rise to the 18 T cell receptor beta chains below, sequenced in a study of cytomegalovirus exposure and HLA in healthy donors. Use of 60 Vbeta and 13 Jbeta primers characterized the PCR. TCRdb's table, derived via immunoSEQ multiplex PCR, lists solely in-frame clones and lacks some. The sample has fewer than 80,000 clones, 75% seen once. The sample consisted of PBMCs. These receptors were collected from a woman between 35 and 50 years old in good health and CMV-seropositive.

Judged by abundance, this clone is medium-sized. The chain combines TRBV19 with TRBJ1-2; D call uncertain. Germline CDR1 is LNHDA and CDR2 is SQIVND (reference sequence). V was shortened by 9 bases and J by 2 bases, with 16 bases between the two germline ends. There are 14 residues in the CDR3. CDR3 sequence: CASTTFGGNYGYTF. DNA for the CDR3: TGTGCCAGCACCACCTTCGGAGGGAACTATGGCTACACCTTC.

This clone appeared a single time. The genes are TRBV11-2 and TRBJ1-3; D gene ambiguous. Between the trimmed V and J ends, which lost 4 bases and 7 bases, there was a span of 11 bases. This CDR3 has 13 amino acids. CDR1 and CDR2 from the germline V gene are SGHAT and FQNNGV. The DNA for the CDR3 is TGTGCCAGCAGCTCCCTCCATGGCAACACCATATATTTT. Its protein is CASSSLHGNTIYF.

The chain is built from TRBV30 and TRBJ1-1; D is uncertain. Trimming stripped 1 base from V and 7 bases from J, with 7 bases between. Germline lookup yields CDR1 GTSNPN and CDR2 SVGIG (reference sequence). There are 11 residues in the CDR3. CDR3 sequence: CAWSGTVEAFF. The CDR3 nucleotides are TGTGCCTGGAGTGGTACAGTTGAAGCTTTCTTT. The full variable domain, its missing parts supplied by reference TRBV30 and TRBJ1-1, is SQTIHQWPATLVQPVGSPLSLECTVEGTSNPNLYWYRQAAGRGLQLLFYSVGIGQISSEVPQNLSASRPQDRQFILSSKKLLLSDSGFYLCAWSGTVEAFFGQGTRLTVV.

In this sample, this clone turned up a few times. The chain couples TRBV29-1 to TRBJ2-7; 11 bases fit TRBD1. V was pared by 4 bases and J by 3 bases, with 2 bases of the junction left unmatched. CDR3 length equals 13 residues. Germline V lookup: CDR1 SQVTM, CDR2 ANQGSEA. CDR3 in amino acids: CSVAGTGGYEQYF. The CDR3 DNA reads TGCAGCGTTGCCGGGACAGGGGGCTACGAGCAGTACTTC.

This chain links TRBV5-1 with TRBJ1-2; the match to TRBD1 covers 10 bases. The V gene's germline CDR1 is SGHRS and CDR2 YFSETQ. The CDR3 spans 14 residues. V was pared by 4 bases and J by 7 bases, with 7 bases of the junction left unmatched. CDR3 DNA: TGCGCCAGCAGCCCTAACCGGGACAGGGGTGGCTACACCTTC. Translating gives CASSPNRDRGGYTF.

This chain connects TRBV5-1 to TRBJ2-1, with D perhaps matching TRBD2 (7 bases). Germline V gives CDR1 SGHRS, CDR2 YFSETQ. This CDR3 region has 16 residues. V dropped 5 bases and J dropped 3 bases, with 18 bases sitting between them. The DNA for the CDR3 is TGCGCCAGCAGGATGAGTGGGGGGGCCTTCTACAATGAGCAGTTCTTC. It specifies CASRMSGGAFYNEQFF.

The chain uses TRBV5-1 and TRBJ2-1, with 10 bases fitting TRBD2. This CDR3 is built from 15 residues. CDR1 is SGHRS, CDR2 YFSETQ, per germline. The ends lost 7 bases at V and 9 bases at J; junction bases unmatched: 13. CDR3 sequence (DNA): TGCGCCAGCGGCCTTCTAGCGGGGGCAGCGAGTGAGCAGTTCTTC. Translating gives CASGLLAGAASEQFF.

V and J are TRBV19 and TRBJ2-1; the match to TRBD2 covers 7 bases. Germline lookup yields CDR1 LNHDA and CDR2 SQIVND (reference sequence). The CDR3 has 17 amino acids. Trimming at V came to 7 bases and at J to 7 bases, leaving 19 bases not matched to a gene. The CDR3, as DNA: TGTGCCAGTACCGGCCGTAGCGGGTCCCTTCCTACGAATGAGCAGTTCTTC. It encodes CASTGRSGSLPTNEQFF.

The chain's CDR3 is CASSPWGQGGHGYTF. The DNA of the CDR3 is TGTGCCAGCAGTCCTTGGGGACAGGGAGGCCATGGCTACACCTTC. The chain links TRBV25-1 to TRBJ1-2, with TRBD1 matching 9 bases. V was pared by 5 bases and J by 6 bases, with 10 bases of the junction left unmatched. The germline V gene encodes CDR1 MGHDK and CDR2 SYGVNS. The CDR3 loop spans 15 amino acids.

This chain uses TRBV20-1 with TRBJ2-1, with D perhaps TRBD1 (6 bases). Between the trimmed V and J ends, which lost 5 bases and 10 bases, there was a span of 12 bases. This CDR3 is 11 amino acids long. Germline V gene lookup returns CDR1 DFQATT and CDR2 SNEGSKA (reference sequence). DNA for the CDR3: TGCAGTGCTTACAGGGTTCGGGAGCAGTTCTTC. This encodes CSAYRVREQFF.

The chain links TRBV15 to TRBJ1-5, with 10 nucleotides matching TRBD1. There are 14 residues in the CDR3. Germline loops: CDR1 LNHNV, CDR2 YYDKDF (reference sequence). V was pared by 7 bases and J by 6 bases, with 6 bases of the junction left unmatched. The CDR3 protein is CATKPGQGIQPQHF. Here the CDR3 DNA reads TGTGCCACCAAACCGGGACAGGGGATTCAGCCCCAGCATTTT.

This chain connects TRBV7-3 to TRBJ1-3, with 7 bases that match TRBD1. With V trimmed by 5 bases and J by 0 bases, 10 bases remained unmatched. Germline lookup yields CDR1 SGHTA and CDR2 FQGTGA. The CDR3 is made up of 17 amino acids. For the CDR3, the DNA is TGTGCCAGCAGCGCGAAGCCCAGGGGGACCTCTGGAAACACCATATATTTT. Protein sequence: CASSAKPRGTSGNTIYF.

This chain links TRBV7-2 with TRBJ2-5; 11 nucleotides match TRBD2. TRBJ2-7 matches the DNA end more closely, so the J call is doubtful. Germline V gives CDR1 SGHTA, CDR2 FQGNSA. This CDR3 is 16 amino acids long. The CDR3 nucleotides read TGTGCCAGCAGCTTAGCTAGCGGGGGGGCTTCGTACGAGCAGTACTTC. It translates to CASSLASGGASYEQYF.

This sequence joins TRBV5-1 and TRBJ1-1; D is unresolved. Trimming removed 2 bases at V and 2 bases at J, with 7 bases between. The germline gives CDR1 SGHRS, CDR2 YFSETQ. The CDR3 sequence is 13 residues long. The CDR3 region is CASSFTGNTEAFF. For the CDR3, the DNA is TGCGCCAGCAGCTTCACGGGAAACACTGAAGCTTTCTTT. Full variable domain (missing parts from reference TRBV5-1 and TRBJ1-1): KAGVTQTPRYLIKTRGQQVTLSCSPISGHRSVSWYQQTPGQGLQFLFEYFSETQRNKGNFPGRFSGRQFSNSRSEMNVSTLELGDSALYLCASSFTGNTEAFFGQGTRLTVV.

V gene TRBV2 combines with J gene TRBJ1-3; D unclear. The V and J ends lost 6 bases and 0 bases respectively, with 6 bases between them. Germline CDR1 reads SNHLY; CDR2 reads FYNNEI. The CDR3 runs to 13 residues. The CDR3 here is CASREISGNTIYF. The CDR3 nucleotides read TGTGCCAGCAGGGAGATCTCTGGAAACACCATATATTTT.

This chain joins TRBV27 and TRBJ1-6, with 8 positions matching TRBD1. This CDR3 comprises 15 residues. Unmatched junction bases numbered 9, after V lost 7 bases and J lost 7 bases. Germline assignment: CDR1 MNHEY and CDR2 SMNVEV (reference sequence). The CDR3 DNA reads as TGTGCCAGCACTTCCACCCGGACAGGGAATTCACCCCTCCACTTT. It translates to CASTSTRTGNSPLHF.

V and J are TRBV6-4 and TRBJ2-5; D gene unclear. The J call is uncertain, as TRBJ2-7 better fits the DNA end. The germline CDR1 and CDR2 sequences are MRHNA and SNTAGT. The CDR3 length is 11 residues. The CDR3 is CASFSDYEQYF. The CDR3 DNA follows: TGTGCCAGCTTCTCCGACTACGAGCAGTACTTC.

The V and J genes are TRBV27 and TRBJ1-2, with D possibly TRBD1 on 5 matching bases. CDR1 and CDR2 (germline): MNHEY, SMNVEV (reference sequence). This CDR3 spans 13 amino acids. V gave up 5 bases and J gave up 2 bases, with 9 bases separating them. DNA of the CDR3: TGTGCCAGCAGTCCCCCAGGGAACTATGGCTACACCTTC. As protein: CASSPPGNYGYTF.